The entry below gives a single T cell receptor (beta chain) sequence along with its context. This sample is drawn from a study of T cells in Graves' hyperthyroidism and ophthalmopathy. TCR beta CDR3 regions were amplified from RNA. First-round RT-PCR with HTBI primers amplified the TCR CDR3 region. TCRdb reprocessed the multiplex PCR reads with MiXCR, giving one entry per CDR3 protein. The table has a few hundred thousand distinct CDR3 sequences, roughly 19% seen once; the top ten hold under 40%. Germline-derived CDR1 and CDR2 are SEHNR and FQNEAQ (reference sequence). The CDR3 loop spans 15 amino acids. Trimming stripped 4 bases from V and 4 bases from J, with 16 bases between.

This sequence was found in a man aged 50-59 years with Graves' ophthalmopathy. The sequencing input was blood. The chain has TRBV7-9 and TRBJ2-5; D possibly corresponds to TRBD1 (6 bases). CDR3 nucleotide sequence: TGTGCCAGCAGCTCTTACAGGGATCTAGGAGAGACCCAGTACTTC. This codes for CASSSYRDLGETQYF.